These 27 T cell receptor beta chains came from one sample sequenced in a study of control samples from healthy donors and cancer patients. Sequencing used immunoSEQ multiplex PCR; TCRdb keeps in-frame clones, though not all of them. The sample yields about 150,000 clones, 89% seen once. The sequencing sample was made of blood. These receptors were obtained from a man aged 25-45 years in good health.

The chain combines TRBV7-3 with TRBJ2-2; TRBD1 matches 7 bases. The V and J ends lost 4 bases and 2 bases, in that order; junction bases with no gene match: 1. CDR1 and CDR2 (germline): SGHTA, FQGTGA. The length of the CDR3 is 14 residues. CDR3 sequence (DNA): TGTGCCAGCAGCTGGGACAGAAACACCGGGGAGCTGTTTTTT. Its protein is CASSWDRNTGELFF.

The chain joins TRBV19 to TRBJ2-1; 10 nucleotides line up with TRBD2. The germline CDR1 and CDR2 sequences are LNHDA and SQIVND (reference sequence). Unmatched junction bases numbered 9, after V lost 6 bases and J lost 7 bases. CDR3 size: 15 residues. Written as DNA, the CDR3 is TGTGCCAGTAGCCTCACTAGCGGGACTGGTAATGAGCAGTTCTTC. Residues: CASSLTSGTGNEQFF.

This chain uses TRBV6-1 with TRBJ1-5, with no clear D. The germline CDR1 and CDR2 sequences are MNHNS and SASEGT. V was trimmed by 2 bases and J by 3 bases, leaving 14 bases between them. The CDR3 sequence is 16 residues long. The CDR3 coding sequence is TGTGCCAGCAGTGAAAAGGTCAGACTTAACAATCAGCCCCAGCATTTT. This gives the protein CASSEKVRLNNQPQHF.

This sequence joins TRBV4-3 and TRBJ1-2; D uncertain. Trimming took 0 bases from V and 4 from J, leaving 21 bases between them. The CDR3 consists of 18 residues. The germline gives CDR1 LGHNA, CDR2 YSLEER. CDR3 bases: TGCGCCAGCAGCCAAGATTACGCCGGGAGGATAAGCGTCTATGGCTACACCTTC. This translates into CASSQDYAGRISVYGYTF.

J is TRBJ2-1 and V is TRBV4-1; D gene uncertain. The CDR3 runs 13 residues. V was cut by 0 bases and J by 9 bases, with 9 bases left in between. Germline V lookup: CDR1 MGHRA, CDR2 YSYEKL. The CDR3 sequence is CASSQDGFFEQFF. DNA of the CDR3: TGCGCCAGCAGCCAAGATGGGTTTTTTGAGCAGTTCTTC.

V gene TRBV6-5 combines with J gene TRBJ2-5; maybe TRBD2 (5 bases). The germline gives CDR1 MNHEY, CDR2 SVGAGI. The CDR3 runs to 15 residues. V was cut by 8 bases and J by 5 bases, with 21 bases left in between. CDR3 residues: CASSSRALMGETQYF. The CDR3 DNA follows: TGTGCCAGCTCCTCGAGGGCCCTCATGGGGGAGACCCAGTACTTC.

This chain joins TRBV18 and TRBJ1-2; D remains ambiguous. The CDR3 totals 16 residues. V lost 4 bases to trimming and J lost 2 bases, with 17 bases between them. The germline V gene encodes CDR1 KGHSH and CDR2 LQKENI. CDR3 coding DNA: TGTGCCAGCTCACTCGGCACACCACACAACAACTATGGCTACACCTTC. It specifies CASSLGTPHNNYGYTF.

The CDR3 region has the DNA TGTGCCAGCGGCACCCATACCGGGGGCACCGGGGAGCTGTTTTTT. Translating gives CASGTHTGGTGELFF. The chain joins TRBV5-4 to TRBJ2-2; the D gene is possibly TRBD2 (6 bases). The CDR3 is 15 residues long. Germline V gene sequence: CDR1 SGHNT, CDR2 YYREEE (reference sequence). Trimming cost V 7 bases and J 4 bases, with 17 bases left between them.

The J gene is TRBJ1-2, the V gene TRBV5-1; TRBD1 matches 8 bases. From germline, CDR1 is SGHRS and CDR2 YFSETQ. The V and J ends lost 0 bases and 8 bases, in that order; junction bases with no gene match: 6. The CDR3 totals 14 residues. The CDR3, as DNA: TGCGCCAGCAGCTTGGGACAGGGGAATTTGGGCTACACCTTC. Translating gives CASSLGQGNLGYTF.

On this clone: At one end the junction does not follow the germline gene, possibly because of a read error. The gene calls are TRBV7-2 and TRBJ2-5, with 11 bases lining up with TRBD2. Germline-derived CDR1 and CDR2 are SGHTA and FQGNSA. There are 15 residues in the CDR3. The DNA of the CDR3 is TGTGCCAGCAGTTTAGCGGGAGGGCCGGCAGAGACCCAGTACTTC. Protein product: CASSLAGGPAETQYF.

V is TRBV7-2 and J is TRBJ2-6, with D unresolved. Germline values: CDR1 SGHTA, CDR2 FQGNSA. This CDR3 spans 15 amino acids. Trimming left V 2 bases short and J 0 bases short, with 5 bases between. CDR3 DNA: TGTGCCAGCAGCTTATGGAGCTCTGGGGCCAACGTCCTGACTTTC. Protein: CASSLWSSGANVLTF.

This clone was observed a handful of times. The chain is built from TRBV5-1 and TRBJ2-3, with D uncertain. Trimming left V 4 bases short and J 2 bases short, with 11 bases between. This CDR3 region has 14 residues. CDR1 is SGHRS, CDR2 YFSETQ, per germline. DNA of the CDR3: TGCGCCAGCAGCCCTATGACCCACACAGATACGCAGTATTTT. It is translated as CASSPMTHTDTQYF.

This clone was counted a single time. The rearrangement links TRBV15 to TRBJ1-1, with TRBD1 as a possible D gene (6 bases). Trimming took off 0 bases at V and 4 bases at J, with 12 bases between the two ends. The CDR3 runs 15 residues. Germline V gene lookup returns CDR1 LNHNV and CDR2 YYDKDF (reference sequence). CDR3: CATSRDGGPGTEAFF. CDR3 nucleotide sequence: TGTGCCACCAGCAGAGATGGGGGGCCCGGCACTGAAGCTTTCTTT.

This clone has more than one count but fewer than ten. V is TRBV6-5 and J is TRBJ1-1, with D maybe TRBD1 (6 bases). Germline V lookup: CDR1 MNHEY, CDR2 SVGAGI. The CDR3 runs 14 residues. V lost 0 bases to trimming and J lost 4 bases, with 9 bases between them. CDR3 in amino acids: CASSYSAGATEAFF. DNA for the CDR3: TGTGCCAGCAGTTACTCGGCAGGGGCCACTGAAGCTTTCTTT.

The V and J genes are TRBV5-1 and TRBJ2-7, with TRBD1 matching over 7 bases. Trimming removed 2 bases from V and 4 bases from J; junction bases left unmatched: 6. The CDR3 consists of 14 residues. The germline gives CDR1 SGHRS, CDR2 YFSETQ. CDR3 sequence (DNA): TGCGCCAGCAGCTTTACGGGACAGCGTTACGAGCAGTACTTC. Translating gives CASSFTGQRYEQYF.

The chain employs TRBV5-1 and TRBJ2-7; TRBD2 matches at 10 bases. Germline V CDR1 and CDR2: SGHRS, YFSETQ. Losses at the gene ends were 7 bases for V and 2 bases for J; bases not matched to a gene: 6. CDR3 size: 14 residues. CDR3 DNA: TGCGCCAGCGGGTTGAGCGGGGGGGCCTACGAGCAGTACTTC. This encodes CASGLSGGAYEQYF.

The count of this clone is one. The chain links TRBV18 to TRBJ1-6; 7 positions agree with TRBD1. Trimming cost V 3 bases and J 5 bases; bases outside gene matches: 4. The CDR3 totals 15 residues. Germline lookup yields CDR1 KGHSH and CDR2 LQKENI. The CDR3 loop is CASSPGQVDNSPLHF. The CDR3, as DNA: TGTGCCAGCTCACCCGGACAGGTGGATAATTCACCCCTCCACTTT.

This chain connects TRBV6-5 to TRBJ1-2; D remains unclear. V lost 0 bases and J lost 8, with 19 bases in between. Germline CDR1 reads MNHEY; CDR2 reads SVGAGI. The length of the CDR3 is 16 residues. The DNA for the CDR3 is TGTGCCAGCAGTTACTCGATATCGGGCCCATCTCGAGGCTACACCTTC. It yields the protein CASSYSISGPSRGYTF.

The CDR3 coding sequence is TGTGCCAGCAGTTGGGACAGGGGTAACACCGGGGAGCTGTTTTTT. It codes for CASSWDRGNTGELFF. The chain employs TRBV6-5 and TRBJ2-2, with 10 bases that match TRBD1. Germline values: CDR1 MNHEY, CDR2 SVGAGI. The CDR3 has 15 residues. The J segment lost 2 bases and the V segment lost 4 bases, leaving 1 base of the junction unmatched.

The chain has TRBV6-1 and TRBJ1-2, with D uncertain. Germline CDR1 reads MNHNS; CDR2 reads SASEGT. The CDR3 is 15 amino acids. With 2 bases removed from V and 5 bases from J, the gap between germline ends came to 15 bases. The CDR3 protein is CASSESTGLGYGYTF. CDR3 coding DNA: TGTGCCAGCAGTGAATCGACGGGTCTGGGGTATGGCTACACCTTC.

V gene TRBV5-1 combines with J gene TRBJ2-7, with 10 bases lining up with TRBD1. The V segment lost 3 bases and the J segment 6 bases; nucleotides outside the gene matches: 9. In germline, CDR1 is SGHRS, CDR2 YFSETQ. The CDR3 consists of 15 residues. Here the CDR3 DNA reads TGCGCCAGCAGCTCAACCGGGACAGGGGTCGCCGAGCAGTACTTC. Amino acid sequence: CASSSTGTGVAEQYF.

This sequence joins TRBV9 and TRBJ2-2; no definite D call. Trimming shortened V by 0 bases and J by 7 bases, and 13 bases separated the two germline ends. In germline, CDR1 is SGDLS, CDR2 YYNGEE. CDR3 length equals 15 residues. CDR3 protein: CASSVEGYSGGELFF. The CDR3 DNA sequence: TGTGCCAGCAGCGTAGAAGGGTATTCGGGCGGGGAGCTGTTTTTT. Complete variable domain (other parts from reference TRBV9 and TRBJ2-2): DSGVTQTPKHLITATGQRVTLRCSPRSGDLSVYWYQQSLDQGLQFLIQYYNGEERAKGNILERFSAQQFPDLHSELNLSSLELGDSALYFCASSVEGYSGGELFFGEGSRLTVL.

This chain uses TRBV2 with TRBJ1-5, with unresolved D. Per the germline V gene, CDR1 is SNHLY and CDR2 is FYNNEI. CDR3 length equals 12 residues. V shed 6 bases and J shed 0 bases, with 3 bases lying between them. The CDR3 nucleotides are TGTGCCAGCAGCGGTAGCAATCAGCCCCAGCATTTT. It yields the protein CASSGSNQPQHF.

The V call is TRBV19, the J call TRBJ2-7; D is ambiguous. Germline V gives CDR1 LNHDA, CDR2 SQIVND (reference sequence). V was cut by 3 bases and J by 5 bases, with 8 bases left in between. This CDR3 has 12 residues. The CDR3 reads CASSIDSDEQYF. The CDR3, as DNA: TGTGCCAGTAGTATCGATTCAGACGAGCAGTACTTC. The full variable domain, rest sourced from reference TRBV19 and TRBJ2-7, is DGGITQSPKYLFRKEGQNVTLSCEQNLNHDAMYWYRQDPGQGLRLIYYSQIVNDFQKGDIAEGYSVSREKKESFPLTVTSAQKNPTAFYLCASSIDSDEQYFGPGTRLTVT.

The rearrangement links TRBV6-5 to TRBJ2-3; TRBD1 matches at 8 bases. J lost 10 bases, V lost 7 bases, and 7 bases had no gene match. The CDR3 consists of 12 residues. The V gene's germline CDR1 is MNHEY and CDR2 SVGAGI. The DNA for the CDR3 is TGTGCCAGCATTGGGACAGGAGGGGCGCAGTATTTT. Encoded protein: CASIGTGGAQYF.

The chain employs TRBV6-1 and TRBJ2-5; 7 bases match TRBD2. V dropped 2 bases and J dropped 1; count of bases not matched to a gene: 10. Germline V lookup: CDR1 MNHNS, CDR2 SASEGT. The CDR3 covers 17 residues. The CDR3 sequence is CASSERPPPGGQETQYF. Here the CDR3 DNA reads TGTGCCAGCAGTGAAAGGCCCCCTCCGGGGGGCCAAGAGACCCAGTACTTC.

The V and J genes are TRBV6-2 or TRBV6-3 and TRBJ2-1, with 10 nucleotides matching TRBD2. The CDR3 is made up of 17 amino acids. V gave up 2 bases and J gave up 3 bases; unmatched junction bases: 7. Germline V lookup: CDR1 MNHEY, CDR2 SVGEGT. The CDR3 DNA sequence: TGTGCCAGCAGTTACCCCCTAGCGGGAGATTTCTACAATGAGCAGTTCTTC. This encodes CASSYPLAGDFYNEQFF.